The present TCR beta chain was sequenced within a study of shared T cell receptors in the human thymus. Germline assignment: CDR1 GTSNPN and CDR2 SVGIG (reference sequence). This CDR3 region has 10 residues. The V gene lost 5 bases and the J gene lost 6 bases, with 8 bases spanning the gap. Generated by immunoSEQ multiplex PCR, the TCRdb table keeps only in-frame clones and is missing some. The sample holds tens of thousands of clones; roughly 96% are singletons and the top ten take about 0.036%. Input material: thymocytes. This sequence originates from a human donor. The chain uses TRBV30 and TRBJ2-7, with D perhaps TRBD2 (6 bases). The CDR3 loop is CAWGGIEQYF. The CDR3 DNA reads TGTGCCTGGGGGGGGATCGAGCAGTACTTC.